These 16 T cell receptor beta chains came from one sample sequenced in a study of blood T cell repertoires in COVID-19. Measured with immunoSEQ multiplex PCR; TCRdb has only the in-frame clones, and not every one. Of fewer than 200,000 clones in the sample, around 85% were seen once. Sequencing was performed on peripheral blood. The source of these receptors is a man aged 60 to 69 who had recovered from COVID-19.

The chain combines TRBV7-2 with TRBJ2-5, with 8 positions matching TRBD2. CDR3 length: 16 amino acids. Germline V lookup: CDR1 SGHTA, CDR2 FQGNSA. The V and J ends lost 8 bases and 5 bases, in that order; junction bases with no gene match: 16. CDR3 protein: CASSLGGALVRETQYF. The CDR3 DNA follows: TGTGCCAGCTCACTCGGGGGGGCACTGGTCCGGGAGACCCAGTACTTC.

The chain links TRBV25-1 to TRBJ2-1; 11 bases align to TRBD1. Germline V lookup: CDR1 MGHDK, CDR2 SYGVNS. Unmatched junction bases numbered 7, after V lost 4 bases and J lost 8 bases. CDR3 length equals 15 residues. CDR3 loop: CASSAGTGGLDEQFF. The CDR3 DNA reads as TGTGCCAGCAGTGCCGGGACAGGGGGACTCGATGAGCAGTTCTTC. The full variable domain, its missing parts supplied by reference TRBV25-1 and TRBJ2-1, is EADIYQTPRYLVIGTGKKITLECSQTMGHDKMYWYQQDPGMELHLIHYSYGVNSTEKGDLSSESTVSRIRTEHFPLTLESARPSHTSQYLCASSAGTGGLDEQFFGPGTRLTVL.

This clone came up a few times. This CDR3 is CASSYSTGGNQPQHF. CDR3 in DNA: TGTGCCAGCAGTTACTCCACAGGGGGCAATCAGCCCCAGCATTTT. The chain links TRBV6-5 to TRBJ1-5; 7 bases map to TRBD1. V lost 0 bases and J lost 2; bases outside the gene matches: 1. The germline V gene has CDR1 MNHEY and CDR2 SVGAGI. The CDR3 covers 15 residues.

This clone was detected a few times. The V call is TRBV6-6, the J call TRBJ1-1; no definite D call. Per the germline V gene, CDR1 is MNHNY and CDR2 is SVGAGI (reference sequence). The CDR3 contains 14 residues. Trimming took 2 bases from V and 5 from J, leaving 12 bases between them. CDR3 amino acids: CASSYVGSGTEAFF. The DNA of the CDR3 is TGTGCCAGCAGTTACGTAGGTAGCGGAACTGAAGCTTTCTTT.

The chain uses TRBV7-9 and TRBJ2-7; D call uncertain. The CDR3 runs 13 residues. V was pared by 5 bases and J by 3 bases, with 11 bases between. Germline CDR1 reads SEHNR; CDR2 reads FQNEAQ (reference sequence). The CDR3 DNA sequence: TGTGCCAGCAGCGATGACTTGGACTACGAGCAGTACTTC. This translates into CASSDDLDYEQYF.

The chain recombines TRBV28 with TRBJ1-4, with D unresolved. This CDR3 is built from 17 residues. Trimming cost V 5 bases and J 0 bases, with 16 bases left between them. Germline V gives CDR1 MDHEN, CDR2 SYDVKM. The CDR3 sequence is CASSPPGGRATNEKLFF. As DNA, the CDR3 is TGTGCCAGCAGTCCCCCTGGAGGGAGGGCAACTAATGAAAAACTGTTTTTT.

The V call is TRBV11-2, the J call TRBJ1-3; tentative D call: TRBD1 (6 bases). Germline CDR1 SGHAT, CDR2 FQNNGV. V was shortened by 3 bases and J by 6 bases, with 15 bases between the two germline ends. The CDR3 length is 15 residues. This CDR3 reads CASSFLTGGANTIYF. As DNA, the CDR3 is TGTGCCAGCAGCTTCCTGACGGGGGGGGCAAACACCATATATTTT.

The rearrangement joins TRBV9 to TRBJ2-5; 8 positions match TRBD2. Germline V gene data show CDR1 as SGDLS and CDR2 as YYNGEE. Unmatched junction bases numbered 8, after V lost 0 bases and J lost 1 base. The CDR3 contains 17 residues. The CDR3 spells CASSVGGGLAGQETQYF. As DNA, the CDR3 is TGTGCCAGCAGCGTAGGGGGTGGGCTAGCGGGCCAAGAGACCCAGTACTTC.

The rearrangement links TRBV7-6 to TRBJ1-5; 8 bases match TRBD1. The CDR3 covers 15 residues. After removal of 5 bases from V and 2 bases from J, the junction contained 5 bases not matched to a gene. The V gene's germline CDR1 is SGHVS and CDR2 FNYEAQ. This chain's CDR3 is CASSRNRGGNQPQHF. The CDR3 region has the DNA TGTGCCAGCAGCCGGAACAGGGGGGGCAATCAGCCCCAGCATTTT.

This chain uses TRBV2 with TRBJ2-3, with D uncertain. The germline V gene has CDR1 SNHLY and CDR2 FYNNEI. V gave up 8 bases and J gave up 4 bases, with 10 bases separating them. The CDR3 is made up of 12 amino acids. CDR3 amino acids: CASEASSDTQYF. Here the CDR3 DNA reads TGTGCCAGCGAGGCTAGTTCAGATACGCAGTATTTT.

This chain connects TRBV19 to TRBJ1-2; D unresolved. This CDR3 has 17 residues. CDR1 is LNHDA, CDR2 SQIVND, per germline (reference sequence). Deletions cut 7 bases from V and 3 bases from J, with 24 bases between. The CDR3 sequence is CASTYGFEGTYHYGYTF. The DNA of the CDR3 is TGTGCCAGTACCTATGGCTTTGAGGGAACGTATCACTATGGCTACACCTTC.

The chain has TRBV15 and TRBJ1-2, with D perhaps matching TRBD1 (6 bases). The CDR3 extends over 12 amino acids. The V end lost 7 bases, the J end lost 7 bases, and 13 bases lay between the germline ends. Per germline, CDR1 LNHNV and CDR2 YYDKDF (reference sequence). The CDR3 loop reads CATNGGRIGYTF. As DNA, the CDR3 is TGTGCCACCAACGGGGGGCGAATTGGCTACACCTTC.

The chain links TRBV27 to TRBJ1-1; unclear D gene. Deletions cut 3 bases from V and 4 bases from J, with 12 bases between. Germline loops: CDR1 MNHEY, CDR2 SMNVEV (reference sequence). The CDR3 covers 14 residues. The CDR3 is CASSFGVEGTEAFF. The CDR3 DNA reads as TGTGCCAGCAGTTTCGGGGTTGAGGGCACTGAAGCTTTCTTT.

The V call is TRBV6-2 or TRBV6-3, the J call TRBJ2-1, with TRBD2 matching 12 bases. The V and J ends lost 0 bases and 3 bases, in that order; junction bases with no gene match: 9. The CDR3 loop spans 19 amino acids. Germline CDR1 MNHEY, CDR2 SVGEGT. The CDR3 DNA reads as TGTGCCAGCAGTTACTCGAGGCTAGCGGGGGGGGACAACTACAATGAGCAGTTCTTC. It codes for CASSYSRLAGGDNYNEQFF.

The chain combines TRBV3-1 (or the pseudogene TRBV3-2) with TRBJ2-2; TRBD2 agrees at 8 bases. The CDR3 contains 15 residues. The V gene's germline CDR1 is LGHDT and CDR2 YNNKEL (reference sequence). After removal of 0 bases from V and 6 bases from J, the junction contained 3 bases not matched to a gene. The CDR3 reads CASSQEGLVAGELFF. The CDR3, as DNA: TGTGCCAGCAGCCAAGAGGGACTAGTGGCCGGGGAGCTGTTTTTT.

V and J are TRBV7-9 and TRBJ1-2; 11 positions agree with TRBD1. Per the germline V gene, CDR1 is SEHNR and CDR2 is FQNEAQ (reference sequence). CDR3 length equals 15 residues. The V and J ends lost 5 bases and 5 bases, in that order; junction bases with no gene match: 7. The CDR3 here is CASSAADRGPYGYTF. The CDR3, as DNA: TGTGCCAGCAGCGCAGCGGACAGGGGGCCATATGGCTACACCTTC. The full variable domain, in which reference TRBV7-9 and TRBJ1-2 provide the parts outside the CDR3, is DTGVSQNPRHKITKRGQNVTFRCDPISEHNRLYWYRQTLGQGPEFLTYFQNEAQLEKSRLLSDRFSAERPKGSFSTLEIQRTEQGDSAMYLCASSAADRGPYGYTFGSGTRLTVV.